These T cell receptor beta chains were read from a single sample in a study of T cell repertoires in cytomegalovirus infection. These receptors are not linked to any known antigen. One entry per CDR3 protein results from TCRdb running MiXCR on the reads. The profile shows about 120,000 distinct CDR3 sequences, 10% of them singletons. The sequenced sample consisted of PBMCs, sequenced either directly or after in vitro stimulation (not recorded which). These receptor sequences come from a human donor in good health (CMV status not recorded). Some clones in this sample may be carry-over from other donors' samples. The CDR3 runs from the conserved cysteine through the conserved F or W. D genes are given only for firm matches. Not every row has a clone size; where given, it reads once, few, many or a size class.

TRBJ1-3	few	.	TRBV15	TGTGCCACCAGTCCAGGGAGTTCTGGAAACACCATATATTTT	CATSPGSSGNTIYF
TRBJ1-1	few	.	TRBV6-1	TGTGCCAGCAGTGAATATGGGGGTATCATGAACACTGAAGCTTTCTTT	CASSEYGGIMNTEAFF
TRBJ2-1	.	TRBD2	TRBV3-1	TGTGCCAGCAGCCAAGGAACGGGAGGGACCAATGAGCAGTTCTTC	CASSQGTGGTNEQFF
TRBJ1-1	many	TRBD1	TRBV5-4	TGTGCCAGCAGCCGGGACCGGGACAGGGTGCCCCTTGTGAACACTGAAGCTTTCTTT	CASSRDRDRVPLVNTEAFF
TRBJ2-1	many	TRBD2	TRBV7-2	TGTGCCAGCAGCTTTTCGCGGGAGGGCGGTGAGCAGTTCTTC	CASSFSREGGEQFF
TRBJ2-3	many	.	TRBV28	TGTGCCAGCAGTCCCACTCCCGCGGGGAGCACAGATACGCAGTATTTT	CASSPTPAGSTDTQYF
TRBJ1-1	.	TRBD1	TRBV6-1	TGTGCCAGCCCAAGACAGGGGAGGAACACTGAAGCTTTCTTT	CASPRQGRNTEAFF
TRBJ2-1	.	.	TRBV11-3	TGTGCCAGCAGCTTACCCCTCGGCGGAGGGGGATACAATGAGCAGTTCTTC	CASSLPLGGGGYNEQFF
TRBJ2-7	.	TRBD1	TRBV7-2	TGTGCCAGCTCGCCTCCAAGACAGGGGGCATCCTACGAGCAGTACTTC	CASSPPRQGASYEQYF
TRBJ1-2	many	.	TRBV7-3	TGTGCCAGCAGTATACAGGGAGGGTATGGCTACACCTTC	CASSIQGGYGYTF
TRBJ2-3	few	TRBD2	TRBV20-1	TGCAGTGCGCCAATGATTGGTGGGGGAGGGCCAACTGATACGCAGTATTTT	CSAPMIGGGGPTDTQYF
TRBJ2-1	many	.	TRBV6-1	TGTGCCAGCAGTTTCCTCCTAAGTCCCAATGAGCAGTTCTTC	CASSFLLSPNEQFF
TRBJ1-1	few	.	TRBV6-8	TGTGCCAGCAGATTGGACGGAAACACTGAAGCTTTCTTT	CASRLDGNTEAFF
TRBJ1-1	many	.	TRBV28	TGTGCCAGCAGGCCCCCCCAGGGGAGGACTGAAGCTTTCTTT	CASRPPQGRTEAFF
TRBJ2-1	few	.	TRBV6-6	TGTGCCAGCAGATTACGGGCGGACAATGAGCAGTTCTTC	CASRLRADNEQFF
TRBJ2-7	many	TRBD2	TRBV11-2	TGTGCCAGCAGCCCTGGGAGCGGGAGTGCCTACGAGCAGTACTTC	CASSPGSGSAYEQYF
TRBJ1-2	many	.	TRBV7-2	TGTGCCAGCACCCTTATAGGGCAGACCTATGGCTACACCTTC	CASTLIGQTYGYTF
TRBJ1-6	many	TRBD1	TRBV18	TGTGCCAGCTCACCGCTCGGACAGGGCGAAGGGTCACCCCTCCACTTT	CASSPLGQGEGSPLHF
TRBJ1-4	many	.	TRBV28	TGTGCCAGCAGTTTTGGTCAGGGCGAACTGTTTTTT	CASSFGQGELFF
TRBJ2-1	few	TRBD1	TRBV10-3	TGTGCCATCAGTGAGTCGGGGGGACAGGGTGTTAAGCAGTTCTTC	CAISESGGQGVKQFF
TRBJ2-1	many	.	TRBV7-2	TGTGCCAGCAGCGCCCGTCAGAGAGGCTATGAGCAGTTCTTC	CASSARQRGYEQFF
TRBJ2-5	.	TRBD2	TRBV12-3/TRBV12-4	TGTGCCAGCAGTCCGGGACTAGTAGAGACCCAGTACTTC	CASSPGLVETQYF
TRBJ1-1	few	.	TRBV28	TGTGCCAGCAGTTACCCGGAGTACACTGAAGCTTTCTTT	CASSYPEYTEAFF
TRBJ2-7	few	TRBD2	TRBV14	TGTGCCAGCAGCCGATTTAGCGGGAGTGCCGCTCACCAGGCGGGAGAGCAGTACTTC	CASSRFSGSAAHQAGEQYF
TRBJ2-3	few	.	TRBV29-1	TGCAGCGGTAGAGGTGGAGATACGCAGTATTTT	CSGRGGDTQYF
TRBJ1-1	many	TRBD1	TRBV7-3	TGTGCCAGCAGCAGGGACAGGGATAACACTGAAGCTTTCTTT	CASSRDRDNTEAFF
TRBJ2-3	.	TRBD1	TRBV20-1	TGCAGTGCTAGGGAGGGACAGGCCTCTAACACAGATACGCAGTATTTT	CSAREGQASNTDTQYF
TRBJ2-5	few	TRBD1	TRBV5-1	TGCGCCAGCAGAAGACAGGGGGCTCGATTGGAGACCCAGTACTTC	CASRRQGARLETQYF
TRBJ2-1	many	TRBD1	TRBV5-8	TGTGCCAGCTGCCCGTGGGACAGCCGAACCAATGAGCAGTTCTTC	CASCPWDSRTNEQFF
TRBJ1-2	many	TRBD1	TRBV7-2	TGTGCCAGCAGCACCCGGACAGGGGGAGATGGCTACACCTTC	CASSTRTGGDGYTF
TRBJ2-2	many	.	TRBV7-3	TGTGCCAGCAGCCCGACAGGAAACACCGGGGAGCTGTTTTTT	CASSPTGNTGELFF
TRBJ1-5	many	TRBD1	TRBV12-3/TRBV12-4	TGTGCCAGCAGTCCAGGACAGGGGCTCTTCACTCAGCCCCAGCATTTT	CASSPGQGLFTQPQHF
TRBJ1-1	.	.	TRBV12-5	TGTGCTAGTGGTTTGGCCCCAATGAACACTGAAGCTTTCTTT	CASGLAPMNTEAFF
TRBJ2-1	.	.	TRBV28	TGTGCCAGCAGCTACCTAGAGCAGTTCTTC	CASSYLEQFF
TRBJ1-1	many	.	TRBV19	TGTGCCAGTAGGGTTAGGGGTGAGGGCACTGAAGCTTTCTTT	CASRVRGEGTEAFF
TRBJ2-2	few	.	TRBV10-3	TGTGCCATCAGTGAGCGTGGGGCCGGGGAGCTGTTTTTT	CAISERGAGELFF
TRBJ2-7	few	.	TRBV5-4	TGTGCCAGCAGCTTTGCAGGGATCGAGCAGTACTTC	CASSFAGIEQYF
TRBJ1-4	many	.	TRBV11-2	TGTGCCAGCAGCTTAGCGGGATTTCAAGAAAAACTGTTTTTT	CASSLAGFQEKLFF
TRBJ2-1	.	TRBD2	TRBV6-5	TGTGCCAGCAGTTGGGGAGGGACTAGCGGGAGGACCAAGCAGTTCTTC	CASSWGGTSGRTKQFF
TRBJ2-3	many	.	TRBV12-3/TRBV12-4	TGTGCCAGCATAAGTATGAAAGATTCCAGGGGAGATACGCAGTATTTT	CASISMKDSRGDTQYF
TRBJ2-5	many	TRBD2	TRBV7-2	TGTGCCAGCAGCTCAACTAGCGGTGCCGGGCAGACCCAGTACTTC	CASSSTSGAGQTQYF
TRBJ1-5	few	TRBD1	TRBV10-2	TGCGCCAGCACTCCGGGACAGCACCATCAGCCCCAGCATTTT	CASTPGQHHQPQHF
TRBJ1-2	few	.	TRBV20-1	TGCAGTGCCAGATTAAGGGGTTGGGATGGCTACACCTTC	CSARLRGWDGYTF
TRBJ2-1	many	.	TRBV7-2	TGTGCCAGCAGCTTAGCCCCGGCCGACAATGAGCAGTTCTTC	CASSLAPADNEQFF
TRBJ2-2	.	TRBD1	TRBV12-3/TRBV12-4	TGTGCCAGCAGTAACAGGGGTAACACCGGGGAGCTGTTTTTT	CASSNRGNTGELFF
TRBJ1-2	many	.	TRBV4-3	TGCGCCAGCAGCCAAGATCGCGACGGCATGAGCCGTGGCTACACCTTC	CASSQDRDGMSRGYTF